The 14 T cell receptor beta chains in this list originate from one sample, sequenced in a study of T cell repertoires in cytomegalovirus infection. TCRdb redid the calling of the reads with MiXCR, one entry per CDR3 protein. This sample has approximately 240,000 distinct CDR3 sequences, with about 12% found just once. Input material: PBMCs. The receptors here all came from a human donor in good health (CMV status not recorded). Some clones in this sample may be carry-over from other donors' samples.

As regards this clonotype: This sequence may be a read error, since a much larger clone differs from it by one base. The chain employs TRBV28 and TRBJ1-4; D not certain. In germline, CDR1 is MDHEN, CDR2 SYDVKM. The CDR3 totals 13 residues. The V end was cut by 4 bases, the J end by 11 bases, with 14 bases between. The CDR3 nucleotides read TGTGCCAGCAGTTCAGGACTGAAAGACAAACTGTTTTTT. Encoded protein: CASSSGLKDKLFF.

The rearrangement uses TRBV29-1 and TRBJ1-4; no reliable D call. CDR3 length: 13 amino acids. V lost 1 base and J 7 bases, leaving 10 bases between the germline ends. Germline CDR1 SQVTM, CDR2 ANQGSEA. The CDR3 region has the DNA TGCAGCGTTGAAGCGGACTCTGCTGAAAAACTGTTTTTT. This encodes CSVEADSAEKLFF.

This clonotype has a count of ten or more. The chain joins TRBV7-8 to TRBJ2-2; the match to TRBD2 covers 8 bases. This CDR3 is 15 amino acids long. V was pared by 5 bases and J by 5 bases, with 7 bases of the junction left unmatched. Germline V lookup: CDR1 SGHVS, CDR2 FQNEAQ. The CDR3 sequence is CASSRTSISTGELFF. CDR3 DNA sequence: TGTGCCAGCAGCCGGACTAGCATAAGTACCGGGGAGCTGTTTTTT. The whole variable domain, remainder taken from reference TRBV7-8 and TRBJ2-2, is GAGVSQSPRYKVAKRGQDVALRCDPISGHVSLFWYQQALGQGPEFLTYFQNEAQLDKSGLPSDRFFAERPEGSVSTLKIQRTQQEDSAVYLCASSRTSISTGELFFGEGSRLTVL.

This clonotype was observed many times. This chain links TRBV11-2 with TRBJ2-2, with D hard to call. The CDR3 extends over 13 amino acids. V was shortened by 2 bases and J by 6 bases, with 7 bases between the two germline ends. CDR1 and CDR2 (germline): SGHAT, FQNNGV. This chain's CDR3 is CASSLRSPGELFF. For the CDR3, the DNA is TGTGCCAGCAGCTTAAGAAGCCCCGGGGAGCTGTTTTTT.

This chain uses TRBV7-3 with TRBJ2-2; D remains ambiguous. In germline, CDR1 is SGHTA, CDR2 FQGTGA. The CDR3 totals 13 residues. Trimming left V 3 bases short and J 7 bases short, with 9 bases between. The CDR3 coding sequence is TGTGCCAGCAGCTTCCTCGAGAGCGGGGAGCTGTTTTTT. This codes for CASSFLESGELFF.

This clonotype has more than one count but fewer than ten. This chain joins TRBV10-3 and TRBJ1-6; 9 positions match TRBD1. The V gene's germline CDR1 is ENHRY and CDR2 SYGVKD. The CDR3 sequence is 13 residues long. V trimming: 10 bases; J trimming: 10 bases; junction bases outside the gene matches: 8. The CDR3 DNA is TGTGCCACCCGGGACAGGGAAGGATCACCCCTCCACTTT. This gives the protein CATRDREGSPLHF.

The chain has TRBV29-1 and TRBJ2-1; 12 nucleotides match TRBD2. Germline V lookup: CDR1 SQVTM, CDR2 ANQGSEA. J was trimmed by 4 bases and V by 6 bases; bases with no gene match: 4. CDR3 length: 14 residues. CDR3 nucleotide sequence: TGCAGCGTGTGGACTAGCGGGGAGTACAATGAGCAGTTCTTC. Amino acid sequence: CSVWTSGEYNEQFF.

This clonotype was seen only a few times. The rearrangement uses TRBV7-3 and TRBJ2-1; D perhaps matches TRBD2 (5 bases). Germline CDR1 SGHTA, CDR2 FQGTGA. The CDR3 loop spans 15 amino acids. Trimming took off 5 bases at V and 2 bases at J, with 13 bases between the two ends. As DNA, the CDR3 is TGTGCCAGCAGCCGGACTCCCACGGCCTACAATGAGCAGTTCTTC. It specifies CASSRTPTAYNEQFF.

This clonotype turned up a few times. This chain uses TRBV12-3 or TRBV12-4 with TRBJ2-7; 12 nucleotides align to TRBD1. V trimming: 2 bases; J trimming: 2 bases; junction bases outside the gene matches: 4. The CDR3 length is 16 residues. CDR3 region: CASSLIWDRGPYEQYF. CDR3 DNA sequence: TGTGCCAGCAGTTTAATTTGGGACAGGGGGCCCTACGAGCAGTACTTC.

This clonotype occurred many times. The V call is TRBV7-2, the J call TRBJ2-7, with D maybe TRBD2 (5 bases). The V end was cut by 5 bases, the J end by 4 bases, with 21 bases between. Germline CDR1 and CDR2: SGHTA and FQGNSA. The CDR3 runs 16 residues. CDR3 bases: TGTGCCAGCAGCCATCACGGAGAGGGTAGTCGTTACGAGCAGTACTTC. It encodes CASSHHGEGSRYEQYF.

This clonotype has at least ten counts. The chain combines TRBV4-2 with TRBJ1-1; 7 positions match TRBD1. The CDR3 covers 15 residues. The germline gives CDR1 LGHNA, CDR2 YNFKEQ. Trimming took 3 bases from V and 5 from J; bases not matched to a gene: 9. The CDR3 is CASSQEYRGGTEAFF. CDR3 in DNA: TGTGCCAGCAGCCAGGAATACAGGGGAGGGACTGAAGCTTTCTTT.

This clonotype was picked up many times. This chain uses TRBV7-2 with TRBJ1-6; D is unclear. Germline values: CDR1 SGHTA, CDR2 FQGNSA. The CDR3 sequence is 16 residues long. V dropped 1 base and J dropped 5 bases, with 12 bases sitting between them. The CDR3 region is CASSLEAVRNNSPLHF. The DNA of the CDR3 is TGTGCCAGCAGCTTAGAGGCGGTCCGGAATAATTCACCCCTCCACTTT.

This clonotype was seen many times. The chain uses TRBV7-8 and TRBJ1-5; 7 bases agree with TRBD1. The CDR3 has 17 amino acids. Germline loops: CDR1 SGHVS, CDR2 FQNEAQ. After removal of 3 bases from V and 0 bases from J, the junction contained 8 bases not matched to a gene. The CDR3 loop is CASSLAITGVSNQPQHF. In nucleotides, the CDR3 is TGTGCCAGCAGCTTGGCTATTACAGGGGTTAGCAATCAGCCCCAGCATTTT.

This clonotype was found a few times. The chain links TRBV19 to TRBJ2-7; the D is unclear. With 5 bases removed from V and 5 bases from J, the gap between germline ends came to 13 bases. Looked up from germline, CDR1 is LNHDA and CDR2 is SQIVND (reference sequence). The CDR3 is 13 amino acids. The CDR3 DNA is TGTGCCAGTAGTTGGCAGACTGGAGACGAGCAGTACTTC. This encodes CASSWQTGDEQYF. The full variable domain, in which reference TRBV19 and TRBJ2-7 provide the parts outside the CDR3, is DGGITQSPKYLFRKEGQNVTLSCEQNLNHDAMYWYRQDPGQGLRLIYYSQIVNDFQKGDIAEGYSVSREKKESFPLTVTSAQKNPTAFYLCASSWQTGDEQYFGPGTRLTVT.